This T cell receptor beta chain was found in a study of OX40 agonist ivuxolimab in advanced cancers. Study-wide background: Patients with hepatocellular carcinoma, melanoma, renal cell or head and neck cancer made up the dose-escalation patients. Roughly two fifths of patients had received prior checkpoint inhibitor therapy.

This clone was seen a handful of times. TCRdb keeps only in-frame clones here, not all; method: immunoSEQ multiplex PCR. The table lists more than 70,000 clones, about four fifths of them singletons. The CDR3 loop spans 11 amino acids. Germline loops: CDR1 LNHDA, CDR2 SQIVND (reference sequence). V dropped 10 bases and J dropped 8; count of bases not matched to a gene: 6. Specimen: CD4+ or CD8+ T cells sorted from blood, collected in a trial of the OX40 agonist ivuxolimab. This TCR was recovered from an adult with an advanced solid tumor such as melanoma, head and neck, liver or kidney cancer. The J gene is TRBJ1-2, the V gene TRBV19; 8 nucleotides match TRBD1. The CDR3 spells CAIYDRGGYTF. CDR3 DNA: TGTGCCATCTACGACAGGGGCGGCTACACCTTC. The variable domain in full, completed from reference TRBV19 and TRBJ1-2, reads DGGITQSPKYLFRKEGQNVTLSCEQNLNHDAMYWYRQDPGQGLRLIYYSQIVNDFQKGDIAEGYSVSREKKESFPLTVTSAQKNPTAFYLCAIYDRGGYTFGSGTRLTVV.